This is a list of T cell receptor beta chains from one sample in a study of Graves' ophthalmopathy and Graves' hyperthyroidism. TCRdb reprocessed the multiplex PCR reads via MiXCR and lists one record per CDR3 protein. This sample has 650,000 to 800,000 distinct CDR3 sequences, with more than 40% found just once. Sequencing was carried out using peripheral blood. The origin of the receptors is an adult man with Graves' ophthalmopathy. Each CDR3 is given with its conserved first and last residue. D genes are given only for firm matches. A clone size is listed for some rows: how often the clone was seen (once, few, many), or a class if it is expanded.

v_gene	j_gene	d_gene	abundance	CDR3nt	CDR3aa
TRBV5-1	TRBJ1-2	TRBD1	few	TGCGCCAGCAGCTCACAGTCACAGGGGGCACGGGTTGGCTACACCTTC	CASSSQSQGARVGYTF
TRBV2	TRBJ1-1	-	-	TGTGCCAGCAGGGGATTAGGGGATTACACTGAAGCTTTCTTT	CASRGLGDYTEAFF
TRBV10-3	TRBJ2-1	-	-	TGTGCCATCAGTGTGGGGCCCCCTGAGCAGTTCTTC	CAISVGPPEQFF
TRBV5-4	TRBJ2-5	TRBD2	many	TGTGCCAGCAGCCTGGGACTAGCGGGAACGCAAGAGACCCAGTACTTC	CASSLGLAGTQETQYF
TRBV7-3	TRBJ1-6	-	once	TGTGCCAGCAGCTTAATGTCCGGGGCATATAATTCACCCCTCCACTTT	CASSLMSGAYNSPLHF
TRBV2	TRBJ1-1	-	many	TGTGCCAGCAGTGACATGGGCACTGAAGCTTTCTTT	CASSDMGTEAFF
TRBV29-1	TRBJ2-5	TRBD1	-	TGCAGCGTTGAGGCAGGGGGCGGGGCAGCCCAGTACTTC	CSVEAGGGAAQYF
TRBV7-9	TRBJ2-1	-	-	TGTGCCAGCAGTTTATTAGGGGGGGACTCCTACAATGAGCAGTTCTTC	CASSLLGGDSYNEQFF
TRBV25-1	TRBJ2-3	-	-	TGTGCCAGCAGCTTAGGGCCCAACACAGATACGCAGTATTTT	CASSLGPNTDTQYF
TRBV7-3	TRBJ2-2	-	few	TGTGCCAGCAGCTTAGGGAACGCGAACACCGGGGAGCTGTTTTTT	CASSLGNANTGELFF
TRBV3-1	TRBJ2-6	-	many	TGTGCCAGCAGCCAGCCGGACCTCCCCTGGGCCAACGTCCTGACTTTC	CASSQPDLPWANVLTF
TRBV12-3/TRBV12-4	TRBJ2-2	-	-	TGTGCTAGTGGTTTGCCCACTCTCTTAGGAGGGGGGACCGGGGAGCTGTTTTTT	CASGLPTLLGGGTGELFF
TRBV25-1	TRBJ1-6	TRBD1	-	TGTGCCAGCAGTGCCCACAGGGGGATTTCACCCCTCCACTTT	CASSAHRGISPLHF
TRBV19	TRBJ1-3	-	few	TGTGCCAGTAGTATGTCATACGGAAACACCATATATTTT	CASSMSYGNTIYF
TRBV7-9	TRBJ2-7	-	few	TGCGCCAGCAGCCAGACGACAGCAACCTACTCCTACGAGCAGTACTTC	CASSQTTATYSYEQYF
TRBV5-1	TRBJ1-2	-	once	TGCGCCAGCAGCTTGGGTGCGGCGTCTGGAAACACCTTC	CASSLGAASGNTF
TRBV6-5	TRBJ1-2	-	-	TGTGCCAGCAGTTACTCGATGGTAGGGGGGAGCTATGGCTACACCTTC	CASSYSMVGGSYGYTF
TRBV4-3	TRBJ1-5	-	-	TGCGCCAGCAGCCGAGTTAGATTCAATCAGCCCCAGCATTTT	CASSRVRFNQPQHF
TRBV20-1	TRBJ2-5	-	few	TGCAGTGCTAGAGATGAAGCGGACCCCAAGGAGGAGACCCAGTACTTC	CSARDEADPKEETQYF
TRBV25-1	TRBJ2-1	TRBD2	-	TGTGCCAGCAGTGAACCGGGACTACCATACAATGAGCAGTTCTTC	CASSEPGLPYNEQFF
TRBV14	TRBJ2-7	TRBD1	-	TGTGCCAGCAGCCAAGAACAGGGGGCCATCTACGAGCAGTACTTC	CASSQEQGAIYEQYF
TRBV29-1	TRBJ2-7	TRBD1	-	TGCAGCGTTTTAGACAGGGGGCAGTTTTATGAGCAGTACTTC	CSVLDRGQFYEQYF
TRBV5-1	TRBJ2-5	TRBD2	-	TGCGCCGGCAGCGGACTAGCGGGCGAGACCCAGTACTTC	CAGSGLAGETQYF
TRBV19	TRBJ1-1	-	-	TGTGCCAGTAGTGTGTGGCAGCCTAACACTGGAGCTTTCTTT	CASSVWQPNTGAFF
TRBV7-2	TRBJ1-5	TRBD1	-	TGTGCCAGCAGCAAGGGACAGGGGGCCCACAATCAGCCCCAGCATTTT	CASSKGQGAHNQPQHF
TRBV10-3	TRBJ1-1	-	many	TGTGCCATCAGTGAGTCCACAGGGCAACCCCTGAACACTGAAGCTTTCTTT	CAISESTGQPLNTEAFF
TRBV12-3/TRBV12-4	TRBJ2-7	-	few	TGTGCCAGCAGTTTAGACAGTACCTTCTGGGAGCAGTACTTC	CASSLDSTFWEQYF
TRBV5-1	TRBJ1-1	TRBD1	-	TGCGCCAGCAGCCCGGACAGGGCGCTGAACACTGAAGCTTTCTTT	CASSPDRALNTEAFF
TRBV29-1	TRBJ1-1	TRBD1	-	TGCAGCGTTGTAGGGACAGGGTCCTGGGCTGAAGCTTTCTTT	CSVVGTGSWAEAFF
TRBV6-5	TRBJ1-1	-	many	TGTGCCAGCAGTTACAAGCGGACGGGAAACACTGAAGCTTTCTTT	CASSYKRTGNTEAFF
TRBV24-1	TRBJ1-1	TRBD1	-	TGTGCCACCAGTGACGGGACAGGGAGCACTGAAGCTTTCTTT	CATSDGTGSTEAFF
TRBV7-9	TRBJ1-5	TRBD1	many	TGTGCCAGCAGCCGCACAGGGGATAGCAATCAGCCCCAGCATTTT	CASSRTGDSNQPQHF
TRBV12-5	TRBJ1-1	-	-	TGTGCTAGTGGTTTGTCCGGGACCTTTTTGAACACTGAAGCTTTCTTT	CASGLSGTFLNTEAFF
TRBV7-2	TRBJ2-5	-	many	TGTGCCAGCAGCGAACATACTTGGGGCCAAGAGACCCAGTACTTC	CASSEHTWGQETQYF
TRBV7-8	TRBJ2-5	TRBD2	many	TGTGCCAGCAGCCCCGGGACTAGGGTCCCCCAAGAGACCCAGTACTTC	CASSPGTRVPQETQYF
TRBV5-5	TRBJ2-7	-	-	TGTGCCAGCAGCTTGTGGCTCGTCTCCTACGAGCAGTACTTC	CASSLWLVSYEQYF
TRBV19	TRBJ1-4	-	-	TGTGCCAGCTCCCCTCGGTTTAATGAAAAACTGTTTTTT	CASSPRFNEKLFF
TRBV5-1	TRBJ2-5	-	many	TGCGCCAGCAGCTTGGGAGAGGGCCGGGAGACCCAGTACTTC	CASSLGEGRETQYF
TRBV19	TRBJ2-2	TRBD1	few	TGTGCCAGTATTAGGGACAGGGGTCCCGGGGAGCTGTTTTTT	CASIRDRGPGELFF